Presented here are 15 T cell receptor beta chains from one specimen sequenced in a study of Ad26.COV2.S vaccination and SARS-CoV-2 variants (TCRdb year 2021). This specimen's treatment or condition label, per the study, means: about 20 received Ad26.COV2.S at low or high dose, single or two shots; 5 received placebo; per-sample allocation not given. For vaccine and placebo recipients, the sequenced repertoires came from samples collected on day 63 after the first injection. The library was made by the immunoSEQ multiplex PCR assay. As stored in TCRdb, this immuneACCESS dataset retains in-frame rearrangements with V and J assigned. A fraction of the clones does not appear; measured against another copy, unresolved V genes explain less than half of the discrepancy, and the remainder lacks a known reason. In all, the sample holds about 440,000 clones, and roughly 91% of those were seen once. The ten top clones hold roughly 3.9% of the sample.

This sample comprised peripheral blood, obtained in a trial of Ad26.COV2.S vaccine versus placebo. The receptors shown here come from a person aged 18 to 59 who received the Ad26.COV2.S COVID-19 vaccine or a placebo.

This clone is a singleton in its sample. The rearrangement links TRBV11-2 to TRBJ1-4; D remains unclear. V was shortened by 4 bases and J by 2 bases, with 11 bases between the two germline ends. From germline, CDR1 is SGHAT and CDR2 FQNNGV. CDR3 length: 15 amino acids. CDR3 sequence: CASSWRGTTNEKLFF. Here the CDR3 DNA reads TGTGCCAGCAGCTGGAGAGGCACTACTAATGAAAAACTGTTTTTT. The full variable domain, rest sourced from reference TRBV11-2 and TRBJ1-4, is EAGVAQSPRYKIIEKRQSVAFWCNPISGHATLYWYQQILGQGPKLLIQFQNNGVVDDSQLPKDRFSAERLKGVDSTLKIQPAKLEDSAVYLCASSWRGTTNEKLFFGSGTQLSVL.

This chain uses TRBV4-2 with TRBJ1-6; D gene uncertain. The CDR3 is 15 amino acids. The germline V gene has CDR1 LGHNA and CDR2 YNFKEQ. The V end was cut by 3 bases, the J end by 6 bases, with 12 bases between. In DNA form, the CDR3 reads TGTGCCAGCAGCCAGGAGACTAGGGTTAATTCACCCCTCCACTTT. Its translation is CASSQETRVNSPLHF.

The gene calls are TRBV11-3 and TRBJ2-5; 10 bases map to TRBD2. CDR3 length equals 13 residues. Losses at the gene ends were 5 bases for V and 5 bases for J; bases not matched to a gene: 2. The V gene's germline CDR1 is SGHNT and CDR2 YENEEA. The CDR3 region is CASSAGLAETQYF. For the CDR3, the DNA is TGTGCCAGCAGCGCGGGACTAGCGGAGACCCAGTACTTC.

The V gene is TRBV15, the J gene TRBJ1-3; 7 nucleotides match TRBD1. The CDR3 loop spans 14 amino acids. Germline CDR1 reads LNHNV; CDR2 reads YYDKDF (reference sequence). The ends lost 8 bases at V and 1 base at J; junction bases unmatched: 5. The DNA for the CDR3 is TGTGCCACCGAGACAGGGCGATCTGGAAACACCATATATTTT. Its protein product is CATETGRSGNTIYF.

The CDR3 region has the DNA TGTGCCAGCAGCTTGTTGTCCCGGACTAGCGGGAGAAACAGGGAGCTGTTTTTT. This sequence encodes CASSLLSRTSGRNRELFF. The chain uses TRBV7-9 and TRBJ2-2, with TRBD2 identical over 13 bases. CDR1 and CDR2 (germline): SEHNR, FQNEAQ (reference sequence). V trimming: 3 bases; J trimming: 9 bases; junction bases outside the gene matches: 13. This CDR3 has 18 residues. Based on the CDR3 plus reference TRBV7-9 and TRBJ2-2, the full variable domain is DTGVSQNPRHKITKRGQNVTFRCDPISEHNRLYWYRQTLGQGPEFLTYFQNEAQLEKSRLLSDRFSAERPKGSFSTLEIQRTEQGDSAMYLCASSLLSRTSGRNRELFFGEGSRLTVL.

To note about this clone: The junction differs from germline at one of its ends, possibly a read error. The chain uses TRBV7-7 and TRBJ2-5; 7 bases map to TRBD2. The CDR3 is 15 residues long. Germline lookup yields CDR1 SSHAT and CDR2 FNYEAQ (reference sequence). The CDR3 loop reads CASSLGGSGRETQYF. Written as DNA, the CDR3 is TGTGCTAGCAGCTTAGGCGGGAGTGGTCGAGAGACCCAGTACTTC.

V usage is TRBV6-5 and J usage is TRBJ2-7; weak D call: TRBD2 (5 bases). CDR3 length: 14 amino acids. Germline V lookup: CDR1 MNHEY, CDR2 SVGAGI. Trimming shortened V by 2 bases and J by 0 bases, and 8 bases separated the two germline ends. The CDR3 protein is CASSYGGGSYEQYF. CDR3 nucleotide sequence: TGTGCCAGCAGTTACGGCGGAGGCTCCTACGAGCAGTACTTC.

The chain couples TRBV7-8 to TRBJ2-1; D may be TRBD2 (6 bases). Trimming cost V 5 bases and J 10 bases, with 15 bases left between them. Germline CDR1 is SGHVS and CDR2 is FQNEAQ. The CDR3 extends over 13 amino acids. The CDR3 nucleotides are TGTGCCAGCAGCCCGGGGGTAAGCTCGGAGCAGTTCTTC. It specifies CASSPGVSSEQFF.

The rearrangement joins TRBV6-5 to TRBJ2-3; 7 bases align to TRBD1. The length of the CDR3 is 11 residues. Trimming took 7 bases from V and 7 from J; bases not matched to a gene: 2. Germline CDR1 is MNHEY and CDR2 is SVGAGI. CDR3 sequence reads: CASTRGHTQYF. In DNA form, the CDR3 reads TGTGCCAGCACAAGGGGGCATACGCAGTATTTT.

This sequence joins TRBV24-1 and TRBJ2-5; 7 bases line up with TRBD1. This CDR3 has 13 amino acids. Germline V gene data show CDR1 as KGHDR and CDR2 as SFDVKD. With V trimmed by 6 bases and J by 3 bases, 3 bases remained unmatched. As DNA, the CDR3 is TGTGCCACCAGTTCCGACAGGGAAGAGACCCAGTACTTC. Its translation: CATSSDREETQYF.

The genes are TRBV2 and TRBJ1-1; TRBD1 matches 7 bases. The V gene's germline CDR1 is SNHLY and CDR2 FYNNEI. With V trimmed by 4 bases and J by 3 bases, 5 bases remained unmatched. This CDR3 spans 14 amino acids. Written as DNA, the CDR3 is TGTGCCAGCAGTGGAGACAGGGCTGACACTGAAGCTTTCTTT. This encodes CASSGDRADTEAFF.

This sequence joins TRBV2 and TRBJ2-2; 8 bases line up with TRBD2. CDR3 size: 15 residues. V gave up 6 bases and J gave up 7 bases; unmatched junction bases: 10. Germline values: CDR1 SNHLY, CDR2 FYNNEI. Here the CDR3 reads CASRVGLAIGGELFF. In DNA, the CDR3 is TGTGCCAGCAGAGTAGGACTAGCTATTGGCGGGGAGCTGTTTTTT.

This chain connects TRBV9 to TRBJ2-2, with a possible D match to TRBD2 (6 bases). This CDR3 spans 17 amino acids. The V end was cut by 4 bases, the J end by 2 bases, with 18 bases between. Germline-derived CDR1 and CDR2 are SGDLS and YYNGEE. In DNA, the CDR3 is TGTGCCAGCAGCCCTTTTGCGGGACTTTCAAACACCGGGGAGCTGTTTTTT. This sequence encodes CASSPFAGLSNTGELFF.

The chain recombines TRBV5-1 with TRBJ2-7; 8 nucleotides agree with TRBD1. V lost 1 base to trimming and J lost 5 bases; unmatched junction nucleotides: 8. The CDR3 consists of 15 residues. Germline loops: CDR1 SGHRS, CDR2 YFSETQ. The CDR3 spells CASSLTLDRVDEQYF. Written as DNA, the CDR3 is TGCGCCAGCAGCTTGACGCTGGACAGGGTGGACGAGCAGTACTTC.

J is TRBJ2-3 and V is TRBV3-1 (or the pseudogene TRBV3-2); perhaps D is TRBD1 or TRBD2 (6 bases each). The CDR3 consists of 16 residues. Trimming left V 0 bases short and J 2 bases short, with 12 bases between. Germline values: CDR1 LGHDT, CDR2 YNNKEL (reference sequence). The DNA for the CDR3 is TGTGCCAGCAGCCAAGAATATCCGGGGGCCACAGATACGCAGTATTTT. Translation gives CASSQEYPGATDTQYF.